The 26 T cell receptor beta chains listed next were all sequenced from one sample in a study of shared clonotypes between healthy human individuals (TCRdb year 2020). CD8 naive samples were obtained by positive selection for CCR7 among CD45RO-negative cells, yielding a CD45RA+CCR7+ population from which TemRA cells were excluded. The receptor library was made with the immunoSEQ multiplex PCR assay. The table was pulled from immuneACCESS by TCRdb, which kept in-frame rearrangements only. Such tables lose some clones; where checked, under half of the loss comes from unresolved V genes, and the rest has no known cause. This sample comprises over 2 million clones, about 95% of them detected only once. The ten most abundant clones make up about 1.1% of the sample. Source material: naive CD8+ T cells sorted from blood. The sample's cell subset or site label is to be understood as: CD45RA+CCR7+. These receptors were collected from a man younger than 35 in good health.

The chain uses TRBV5-1 and TRBJ2-4, with 7 bases matching TRBD1. Per the germline V gene, CDR1 is SGHRS and CDR2 is YFSETQ. Unmatched junction bases numbered 4, after V lost 0 bases and J lost 4 bases. CDR3 length equals 15 residues. CDR3 DNA sequence: TGCGCCAGCAGCTTGGCGCAGGGGGAAAAAAACATTCAGTACTTC. This codes for CASSLAQGEKNIQYF.

J is TRBJ2-7 and V is TRBV7-9; D is uncertain. The CDR3 has 14 amino acids. Germline CDR1 and CDR2: SEHNR and FQNEAQ (reference sequence). V was pared by 0 bases and J by 3 bases, with 9 bases between. In nucleotides, the CDR3 is TGTGCCAGCAGCTTAGCACAGCCAAACTACGAGCAGTACTTC. Translation: CASSLAQPNYEQYF.

This clone was observed a single time. This chain uses TRBV7-9 with TRBJ2-1, with D hard to call. The CDR3 length is 12 residues. In germline, CDR1 is SEHNR, CDR2 FQNEAQ (reference sequence). V lost 3 bases and J lost 13, with 13 bases in between. In DNA form, the CDR3 reads TGTGCCAGCAGCTTTACGGCTCTAATCCAGTTCTTC. Its protein product is CASSFTALIQFF.

This clone was observed a single time. V is TRBV29-1 and J is TRBJ1-2, with no clear D. V was shortened by 1 base and J by 4 bases, with 16 bases between the two germline ends. This CDR3 has 15 amino acids. Germline V gene sequence: CDR1 SQVTM, CDR2 ANQGSEA. CDR3 bases: TGCAGCGTTGAAGTAGTTCCTGGTCTTGGCTATGGCTACACCTTC. Amino acid sequence: CSVEVVPGLGYGYTF.

CDR3 in amino acids: CASSEGPNEKLFF. CDR3 coding DNA: TGCGCCAGCAGTGAAGGGCCGAATGAAAAACTGTTTTTT. The chain carries TRBV10-1 and TRBJ1-4; D gene uncertain. Germline V gives CDR1 WNHNN, CDR2 SYGVQD (reference sequence). The length of the CDR3 is 13 residues. V was shortened by 3 bases and J by 5 bases, with 7 bases between the two germline ends.

V and J are TRBV6-6 and TRBJ1-4; D may be TRBD1 (6 bases). Germline V CDR1 and CDR2: MNHNY, SVGAGI (reference sequence). V lost 0 bases and J 7 bases, leaving 15 bases between the germline ends. The CDR3 sequence is 16 residues long. CDR3 region: CASSYSPGASSEKLFF. In DNA form, the CDR3 reads TGTGCCAGCAGTTACTCTCCGGGGGCAAGTAGTGAAAAACTGTTTTTT.

This clone was counted once. J is TRBJ1-2 and V is TRBV4-3; D unresolved. The V end lost 0 bases, the J end lost 4 bases, and 15 bases lay between the germline ends. Germline V gene data show CDR1 as LGHNA and CDR2 as YSLEER. This CDR3 spans 16 amino acids. CDR3 amino acids: CASSQDPAPSLYGYTF. The CDR3 bases are TGCGCCAGCAGCCAAGACCCTGCCCCTTCTCTCTATGGCTACACCTTC.

The gene calls are TRBV7-9 and TRBJ1-2; tentatively, D is TRBD1 (6 bases). The germline gives CDR1 SEHNR, CDR2 FQNEAQ (reference sequence). The CDR3 runs 14 residues. Trimming removed 2 bases from V and 4 bases from J, with 11 bases in between. The CDR3 nucleotides read TGTGCCAGCAGCTTATCCGGACAGAGCTATGGCTACACCTTC. Translated: CASSLSGQSYGYTF.

This chain links TRBV28 with TRBJ2-5; 7 bases are shared with TRBD2. Germline trimming cut 11 bases from V and 4 bases from J; bases unmatched to any gene: 10. The length of the CDR3 is 13 residues. Per the germline V gene, CDR1 is MDHEN and CDR2 is SYDVKM. The chain's CDR3 is CAGSGEGIETQYF. CDR3 bases: TGTGCCGGTTCCGGGGAGGGGATAGAGACCCAGTACTTC.

With respect to this clone: Other DNA variants within this sample encode the same CDR3. V gene TRBV27 combines with J gene TRBJ2-2; no definite D call. The V gene lost 0 bases and the J gene lost 1 base, with 6 bases spanning the gap. This CDR3 contains 15 residues. Per the germline V gene, CDR1 is MNHEY and CDR2 is SMNVEV (reference sequence). CDR3 DNA sequence: TGTGCCAGCAGTTTATCGTCGGGGAACACCGGGGAGCTGTTTTTT. It is translated as CASSLSSGNTGELFF.

The V call is TRBV7-6, the J call TRBJ1-2, with 7 bases matching TRBD1. V dropped 1 base and J dropped 4; count of bases not matched to a gene: 9. Germline loops: CDR1 SGHVS, CDR2 FNYEAQ. The length of the CDR3 is 16 residues. In DNA form, the CDR3 reads TGTGCCAGCAGCTTAGGTACGACAGGGTCGAGCTATGGCTACACCTTC. Amino acids: CASSLGTTGSSYGYTF.

The chain employs TRBV7-9 and TRBJ2-2; D is undetermined. Germline loops: CDR1 SEHNR, CDR2 FQNEAQ (reference sequence). CDR3 length: 16 amino acids. With 5 bases removed from V and 6 bases from J, the gap between germline ends came to 19 bases. The CDR3 reads CASSPPSYTRAGELFF. The CDR3 DNA sequence: TGTGCCAGCAGCCCGCCTTCTTATACCAGAGCCGGGGAGCTGTTTTTT.

V is TRBV13 and J is TRBJ2-7; the D is unclear. CDR1 and CDR2 from the germline V gene are PRHDT and FYEKMQ (reference sequence). Trimming took off 4 bases at V and 3 bases at J, with 7 bases between the two ends. This CDR3 contains 12 residues. CDR3 residues: CASSWQSYEQYF. The CDR3 nucleotides read TGTGCCAGCAGCTGGCAGAGCTACGAGCAGTACTTC. Drawing the rest from reference TRBV13 and TRBJ2-7, the complete variable domain is AAGVIQSPRHLIKEKRETATLKCYPIPRHDTVYWYQQGPGQDPQFLISFYEKMQSDKGSIPDRFSAQQFSDYHSELNMSSLELGDSALYFCASSWQSYEQYFGPGTRLTVT.

The CDR3 is CASRSDSPLHF. In DNA, the CDR3 is TGTGCCAGCAGGTCAGATTCACCCCTCCACTTT. The rearrangement links TRBV6-1 to TRBJ1-6; D remains ambiguous. The V end lost 6 bases, the J end lost 8 bases, and 5 bases lay between the germline ends. The CDR3 spans 11 residues. Per germline, CDR1 MNHNS and CDR2 SASEGT.

This chain connects TRBV6-6 to TRBJ2-5; 12 bases agree with TRBD2. The CDR3 sequence is 15 residues long. Germline trimming cut 2 bases from V and 4 bases from J; bases unmatched to any gene: 2. CDR1 is MNHNY and CDR2 is SVGAGI in the germline V gene (reference sequence). In nucleotides, the CDR3 is TGTGCCAGCAGTTACCTAGCGGGGGGGCCAGAGACCCAGTACTTC. Translating gives CASSYLAGGPETQYF.

V usage is TRBV10-1 and J usage is TRBJ1-1; unclear D gene. Germline values: CDR1 WNHNN, CDR2 SYGVQD (reference sequence). Deletions cut 3 bases from V and 4 bases from J, with 12 bases between. The CDR3 is 14 amino acids. CDR3 in DNA: TGCGCCAGCAGTGAAGCCGGGTTCGGCACTGAAGCTTTCTTT. Translating gives CASSEAGFGTEAFF.

This clone occurred once. V is TRBV11-2 and J is TRBJ1-1; 9 nucleotides align to TRBD1. Looked up from germline, CDR1 is SGHAT and CDR2 is FQNNGV. The V segment lost 11 bases and the J segment 3 bases; nucleotides outside the gene matches: 7. The CDR3 is 13 amino acids. In DNA form, the CDR3 reads TGTGCCTGTCGAAACAGGGGGCACACTGAAGCTTTCTTT. It codes for CACRNRGHTEAFF.

The chain combines TRBV11-2 with TRBJ2-7; D tentatively reads TRBD1 or TRBD2 (6 bases each). Trimming pared 4 bases from V and 2 bases from J, leaving 15 bases between. Germline V CDR1 and CDR2: SGHAT, FQNNGV. The CDR3 covers 15 residues. The CDR3 DNA is TGTGCCAGCAGCTCGTCGGGGGACAAGGCCTACGAGCAGTACTTC. The encoded protein is CASSSSGDKAYEQYF.

The chain combines TRBV4-1 with TRBJ2-7; D remains unclear. Trimming took 1 base from V and 5 from J, leaving 9 bases between them. The CDR3 has 13 residues. Germline V CDR1 and CDR2: MGHRA, YSYEKL. The DNA for the CDR3 is TGCGCCAGCAGCCAAGTGTTTTCTCACGAGCAGTACTTC. Translation gives CASSQVFSHEQYF.

This clone has more than one count but fewer than ten. The chain employs TRBV19 and TRBJ1-5; D gene unclear. Germline lookup yields CDR1 LNHDA and CDR2 SQIVND (reference sequence). This CDR3 spans 15 amino acids. Trimming removed 1 base at V and 8 bases at J, with 15 bases between. The CDR3 spells CASSIGLRGTEPQHF. DNA for the CDR3: TGTGCCAGTAGTATAGGTCTTCGGGGAACCGAGCCCCAGCATTTT.

This chain uses TRBV11-2 with TRBJ1-1; a weak D match, TRBD1 (5 bases). V lost 7 bases, J lost 1 base, and 13 bases lay in between. In germline, CDR1 is SGHAT, CDR2 FQNNGV. This CDR3 has 14 residues. The CDR3 loop reads CASTLTGRNTEAFF. The CDR3 coding sequence is TGTGCCAGCACCCTAACGGGACGGAACACTGAAGCTTTCTTT.

In DNA, the CDR3 is TGTGCCAGCAGCCCGAGACAGGGAAATCACGAGCAGTACTTC. Translating it yields CASSPRQGNHEQYF. V gene TRBV7-9 combines with J gene TRBJ2-7, with 7 bases lining up with TRBD1. V gave up 5 bases and J gave up 5 bases; unmatched junction bases: 9. The germline V gene encodes CDR1 SEHNR and CDR2 FQNEAQ (reference sequence). This CDR3 has 14 amino acids.

The rearrangement links TRBV6-1 to TRBJ2-5; D is undetermined. The CDR3 length is 16 residues. Germline-derived CDR1 and CDR2 are MNHNS and SASEGT. The V end was cut by 0 bases, the J end by 7 bases, with 18 bases between. CDR3 residues: CASSEAETVLSGTQYF. The DNA of the CDR3 is TGTGCCAGCAGTGAAGCCGAAACAGTCCTGTCAGGGACCCAGTACTTC.

This chain uses TRBV18 with TRBJ2-7; D is unclear. V lost 3 bases and J lost 6, with 9 bases in between. This CDR3 is built from 12 residues. CDR1 KGHSH and CDR2 LQKENI come from the germline V gene. CDR3 nucleotides: TGTGCCAGCTCACCTCCTTTCGGCGAGCAGTACTTC. It specifies CASSPPFGEQYF.

The V gene is TRBV2, the J gene TRBJ1-2, with 7 positions matching TRBD1. The CDR3 covers 13 residues. Trimming cost V 5 bases and J 6 bases; bases outside gene matches: 6. Germline V gene data show CDR1 as SNHLY and CDR2 as FYNNEI. The CDR3 is CASSRTGADGYTF. The CDR3 DNA sequence: TGTGCCAGCAGTCGTACAGGGGCGGATGGCTACACCTTC.

With respect to this clone: Other DNA sequences in this sample translate to the same CDR3. The chain combines TRBV7-9 with TRBJ2-5; 11 bases agree with TRBD1. The CDR3 extends over 15 amino acids. V dropped 5 bases and J dropped 5; count of bases not matched to a gene: 7. Germline values: CDR1 SEHNR, CDR2 FQNEAQ (reference sequence). CDR3 DNA: TGTGCCAGCAGCCCGTGGACAGGGGGCCGGGAGACCCAGTACTTC. It translates to CASSPWTGGRETQYF.